This T cell receptor (beta chain) was found in a study of CXCR3-negative and CXCR3-positive naive CD8 T cells. Findings and limits, study-wide: TRB CDR3 hydrophobicity was greater in CXCR3-positive naive cells than in CXCR3-negative naive cells.

Via 5' RACE with UMI labels, TRB cDNA libraries were prepared. TCRdb processed the 5' RACE reads again and assigns one entry to each CDR3 protein, with no DNA. Its clone listing holds 6,000 to 8,000 distinct CDR3 sequences. Concerning this clonotype itself: What it recognizes is unknown.

Using triplicate sorts, about 270,000 cells were collected each time from every CD8+ T cell subset. Identification of naive CD8+ T cells rested on CD45RO-CCR7+CD27+CD95- status. The CDR3 has 15 amino acids. Germline CDR1 and CDR2: MGHDK and SYGVNS. Sequencing used naive CXCR3+ CD8+ T cells from blood. The subset was: CD45RO-CCR7+CD27+CD95- naive CD8+ T cells expressing CXCR3 (TNR3+). The origin of this receptor is a human donor in good health. Some clones in this sample may be carry-over from other donors' samples. This chain links TRBV25-1 with TRBJ2-1; TCRdb proposes TRBD1, but this gene call is untestable without DNA. CDR3 protein: CASSESSGQGNEQFF.